The 17 T cell receptor beta chains listed next were all sequenced from one sample in a study of blood T cell repertoires in COVID-19. The table came from immunoSEQ multiplex PCR; TCRdb's copy has only in-frame clones and leaves some out. The sample comprises 200,000 or so clones, 65% to 85% of which are singletons, and roughly 17% rests with the top ten. Sequencing was performed on peripheral blood. The source of these receptors is a man aged 55 to 70 with active or convalescent COVID-19.

This chain links TRBV7-2 with TRBJ1-5; D unclear. This CDR3 region has 15 residues. Looked up from germline, CDR1 is SGHTA and CDR2 is FQGNSA. The germline V and J ends were trimmed by 3 bases and 4 bases, with 13 bases remaining between them. The CDR3 reads CASSLLDGENQPQHF. CDR3 nucleotide sequence: TGTGCCAGCAGCTTGCTTGACGGGGAAAATCAGCCCCAGCATTTT.

With regard to this clone: Other DNA variants within this sample encode the same CDR3. This chain links TRBV29-1 with TRBJ1-1; 9 positions match TRBD1. Germline CDR1 SQVTM, CDR2 ANQGSEA. V lost 6 bases, J lost 3 bases, and 5 bases stayed unmatched. This CDR3 spans 13 amino acids. In nucleotides, the CDR3 is TGCAGCGTAGGACAGGGGTCGGACACTGAAGCTTTCTTT. Translating gives CSVGQGSDTEAFF.

The chain combines TRBV5-1 with TRBJ1-4, with TRBD1 identical over 7 bases. The CDR3 consists of 14 residues. The V and J ends lost 0 bases and 10 bases, in that order; junction bases with no gene match: 6. From germline, CDR1 is SGHRS and CDR2 YFSETQ. CDR3 DNA: TGCGCCAGCAGCTTGGGTTCCGGGACAGCAAAACTGTTTTTT. Translation gives CASSLGSGTAKLFF.

The CDR3 loop is CASSHRDSYEQYF. The CDR3 nucleotides read TGTGCCAGCAGCCATCGGGACTCCTACGAGCAGTACTTC. The chain joins TRBV3-1 (or the pseudogene TRBV3-2) to TRBJ2-7; a possible D gene is TRBD2 (5 bases). The CDR3 has 13 amino acids. The V gene's germline CDR1 is LGHDT and CDR2 YNNKEL (reference sequence). Between the trimmed V and J ends, which lost 3 bases and 0 bases, there was a span of 6 bases.

The rearrangement links TRBV19 to TRBJ2-3; possible D gene TRBD1, 5 bases. From germline, CDR1 is LNHDA and CDR2 SQIVND (reference sequence). The ends were cut back, 5 bases at V and 2 bases at J, with 17 bases in the middle. This CDR3 comprises 16 residues. The CDR3 region is CASSLRFQGFTDTQYF. Written as DNA, the CDR3 is TGTGCCAGTAGTTTGAGGTTCCAGGGATTCACAGATACGCAGTATTTT.

This clone was counted a single time. The genes are TRBV5-5 and TRBJ2-5; the D is unclear. Germline V CDR1 and CDR2: SGHKS, YYEKEE (reference sequence). The V end was cut by 5 bases, the J end by 3 bases, with 11 bases between. The length of the CDR3 is 13 residues. CDR3 protein: CASRSPSEETQYF. CDR3 nucleotide sequence: TGTGCCAGCAGATCCCCCTCGGAAGAGACCCAGTACTTC.

This clone showed up many times. The chain joins TRBV9 to TRBJ2-2; 7 bases align to TRBD2. Germline V gives CDR1 SGDLS, CDR2 YYNGEE. V shed 3 bases, J shed 4 bases, and the junction held 12 bases outside the gene matches. The CDR3 has 17 residues. The CDR3 region has the DNA TGTGCCAGCAGCGGGGGCATACTGGGAGGGTTCACCGGGGAGCTGTTTTTT. It encodes CASSGGILGGFTGELFF.

The V call is TRBV9, the J call TRBJ2-1; D might be TRBD1 (5 bases). V gave up 4 bases and J gave up 2 bases, with 19 bases separating them. Per germline, CDR1 SGDLS and CDR2 YYNGEE. This CDR3 contains 17 residues. CDR3 protein: CASSPRTHLTTYNEQFF. CDR3 DNA sequence: TGTGCCAGCAGCCCACGGACACATCTGACAACCTACAATGAGCAGTTCTTC.

This chain links TRBV10-2 with TRBJ2-3; tentative D call: TRBD2 (6 bases). The CDR3 consists of 15 residues. Germline CDR1 reads WSHSY; CDR2 reads SAAADI. V lost 0 bases to trimming and J lost 3 bases, with 10 bases between them. CDR3 DNA sequence: TGCGCCAGCAGTGAGTCGATTGCGGGAACAGATACGCAGTATTTT. Translating gives CASSESIAGTDTQYF.

This rearrangement joins TRBV5-6 to TRBJ1-2; D uncertain. The ends were cut back, 0 bases at V and 8 bases at J, with 11 bases in the middle. Germline loops: CDR1 SGHDT, CDR2 YYEEEE. The CDR3 is 13 amino acids. The CDR3: CASSLVRTPGYTF. CDR3 coding DNA: TGTGCCAGCAGCTTGGTTCGGACTCCGGGCTACACCTTC.

The chain combines TRBV6-5 with TRBJ2-3; 8 nucleotides match TRBD2. The CDR3 has 15 residues. CDR1 and CDR2 from the germline V gene are MNHEY and SVGAGI. The V segment lost 6 bases and the J segment 2 bases; nucleotides outside the gene matches: 7. CDR3 bases: TGTGCCAGCAGACGCGCGGGAGGCCTCACAGATACGCAGTATTTT. Its translation: CASRRAGGLTDTQYF.

With respect to this clone: At one boundary the junction diverges from the germline segment, which might be a read error. V and J are TRBV30 and TRBJ2-7; 10 nucleotides align to TRBD1. The germline V gene has CDR1 GTSNPN and CDR2 SVGIG (reference sequence). CDR3 length equals 14 residues. The CDR3 DNA follows: TGTGCCTGGAGTTTGGGGGACAGGGGATACGGGCAGTACTTC. Amino acids: CAWSLGDRGYGQYF.

This chain joins TRBV7-2 and TRBJ2-7; maybe TRBD1 (5 bases). The CDR3 extends over 15 amino acids. The germline gives CDR1 SGHTA, CDR2 FQGNSA. The V end was cut by 5 bases, the J end by 2 bases, with 16 bases between. CDR3 protein: CASSPTEGVTYEQYF. CDR3 sequence (DNA): TGTGCCAGCAGCCCAACGGAAGGGGTTACCTACGAGCAGTACTTC.

The chain links TRBV11-1 to TRBJ2-1, with a possible D match to TRBD1 (5 bases). V was trimmed by 1 base and J by 11 bases, leaving 9 bases between them. This CDR3 contains 12 residues. Germline V gene sequence: CDR1 SGHAT, CDR2 FQDESV (reference sequence). The CDR3 spells CASSLEGLQQFF. The CDR3 nucleotides read TGTGCCAGCAGCTTAGAGGGGTTGCAGCAGTTCTTC.

CDR3: CASSAGRLYGYTF. The CDR3 coding sequence is TGTGCCAGCAGCGCGGGACGGCTCTATGGCTACACCTTC. The rearrangement uses TRBV5-6 and TRBJ1-2, with D maybe TRBD1 (5 bases). Germline CDR1 reads SGHDT; CDR2 reads YYEEEE. The CDR3 runs to 13 residues. V dropped 4 bases and J dropped 4 bases, with 11 bases sitting between them.

This chain connects TRBV9 to TRBJ1-4; D is uncertain. CDR1 and CDR2 (germline): SGDLS, YYNGEE. The CDR3 has 15 residues. The V end was cut by 0 bases, the J end by 4 bases, with 10 bases between. CDR3: CASSVGGGINEKLFF. Written as DNA, the CDR3 is TGTGCCAGCAGCGTAGGCGGCGGCATTAATGAAAAACTGTTTTTT.

The chain has TRBV7-2 and TRBJ2-7; 8 bases line up with TRBD2. CDR1 is SGHTA, CDR2 FQGNSA, per germline. The CDR3 has 13 amino acids. V shed 5 bases and J 4 bases; nucleotides not matched to a gene: 4. Here the CDR3 reads CASSILAGYEQYF. In DNA form, the CDR3 reads TGTGCCAGCAGCATATTAGCGGGGTACGAGCAGTACTTC.